The rows below give T cell receptor beta chains drawn from one sample of a study of kidney transplant recipient with SARS-CoV-2 infection. MiXCR was run by TCRdb on the reads, yielding one entry per CDR3 protein. Among 200,000 to 300,000 distinct CDR3 sequences listed, around 26% were seen once. The sample was a blood sample, taken at baseline and on day 111 from a kidney transplant recipient. The receptor source for this set is a male patient between 25 and 40 years old who had COVID-19 and was a kidney transplant recipient. Among the T cells, some may be from the graft donor. The CDR3 runs from the conserved cysteine through the conserved F or W. A D gene is named only where the DNA matches it firmly. A clone size is listed for some rows: how often the clone was seen (once, few, many), or a class if it is expanded.

d_call,v_call,cdr3_length,clone_size,j_call,cdr3_aa,cdr3_nt
NA,TRBV4-2,16,many,TRBJ1-4,CASSQDISATNEKLFF,TGTGCCAGCAGCCAAGATATCAGTGCAACTAATGAAAAACTGTTTTTT
TRBD2,TRBV6-2/TRBV6-3,15,many,TRBJ2-2,CASSHLAGGHRELFF,TGTGCCAGCAGTCACCTAGCGGGAGGGCACCGGGAGCTGTTTTTT
TRBD1,TRBV2,18,NA,TRBJ1-1,CASSERSGTGVSSAEAFF,TGTGCCAGCAGTGAAAGGTCCGGGACAGGGGTTTCGTCCGCTGAAGCTTTCTTT
TRBD1,TRBV6-5,12,NA,TRBJ1-1,CASRAVTGTAFF,TGTGCCAGCAGGGCCGTGACAGGGACAGCTTTCTTT
NA,TRBV6-6,13,many,TRBJ1-1,CASSYSQNTEAFF,TGTGCCAGCAGTTACTCGCAGAACACTGAAGCTTTCTTT
NA,TRBV20-1,17,NA,TRBJ1-3,CSAAPQGSFVPGNTVYF,TGCAGTGCTGCACCGCAGGGTTCCTTTGTCCCTGGAAACACCGTATATTTT
TRBD1,TRBV27,17,many,TRBJ1-1,CASSPGTGGILDTEAFF,TGTGCCAGCAGCCCCGGGACAGGGGGAATTCTGGACACTGAAGCTTTCTTT
NA,TRBV7-6,16,few,TRBJ2-1,CASSLELAAANNEQFF,TGTGCCAGCAGCTTAGAGTTGGCAGCGGCCAACAATGAGCAGTTCTTC
NA,TRBV12-3/TRBV12-4,12,many,TRBJ2-4,CASSIGTNIQYF,TGTGCCAGCAGTATTGGGACTAACATTCAGTACTTC
NA,TRBV11-3,17,many,TRBJ1-2,CASSNTPDLGKTYGYTF,TGTGCCAGCAGCAATACGCCCGATCTCGGAAAGACCTATGGCTACACCTTC
TRBD2,TRBV24-1,15,many,TRBJ2-5,CATGNSAGGQETQYF,TGTGCCACCGGTAATTCCGCGGGAGGGCAAGAGACCCAGTACTTC
TRBD1,TRBV19,14,many,TRBJ1-4,CASKTGTGGEKLFF,TGTGCCAGCAAGACCGGGACAGGGGGTGAAAAACTGTTTTTT
NA,TRBV5-5,16,many,TRBJ1-2,CASLSIVSRKTYGYTF,TGTGCCAGCTTAAGCATTGTCTCGCGAAAGACCTATGGCTACACCTTC
TRBD2,TRBV28,15,many,TRBJ2-2,CASTSGRVLTGELFF,TGTGCCAGCACTAGCGGGAGGGTCCTCACCGGGGAGCTGTTTTTT
NA,TRBV18,16,many,TRBJ2-2,CASSPLRERPTGELFF,TGTGCCAGCTCACCCCTAAGGGAGCGGCCCACCGGGGAGCTGTTTTTT
TRBD2,TRBV7-9,16,few,TRBJ2-3,CASSLGLAGNTDTQYF,TGTGCCAGCAGCTTGGGACTAGCGGGAAACACAGATACGCAGTATTTT
NA,TRBV10-1,14,many,TRBJ1-4,CAKGRGPTNEKLFF,TGCGCCAAAGGTAGGGGCCCAACTAATGAAAAACTGTTTTTT
NA,TRBV3-1,17,many,TRBJ1-2,CASSNAYTLRKTYGYTF,TGTGCCAGCAGCAACGCGTACACCCTTCGAAAGACCTATGGCTACACCTTC
NA,TRBV10-1,19,many,TRBJ2-2,CASSESITRDSSFTGELFF,TGCGCCAGCAGTGAGTCAATCACCCGAGACTCTAGCTTCACCGGGGAGCTGTTTTTT
TRBD2,TRBV5-1,19,few,TRBJ2-2,CASSLLGLAGGSNTGELFF,TGCGCCAGCAGCTTGCTCGGACTAGCGGGGGGATCGAACACCGGGGAGCTGTTTTTT
NA,TRBV19,16,NA,TRBJ2-3,CASSIPGGEDTDTQYF,TGTGCCAGTAGTATCCCCGGTGGCGAGGACACAGATACGCAGTATTTT
TRBD1,TRBV15,14,few,TRBJ1-1,CATSRPSGGTEAFF,TGTGCCACCAGCAGGCCCTCAGGGGGGACTGAAGCTTTCTTT
NA,TRBV5-3,16,NA,TRBJ1-2,CARSLLVVGKTYGYTF,TGTGCCAGAAGTTTGCTAGTGGTGGGAAAGACCTATGGCTACACCTTC
NA,TRBV20-1,15,many,TRBJ1-5,CSARDLQGDNQPQHF,TGCAGTGCTAGAGATTTACAGGGCGACAATCAGCCCCAGCATTTT
NA,TRBV7-3,15,few,TRBJ2-1,CASSLEGGRYNEQFF,TGTGCCAGCAGCTTAGAAGGGGGTCGGTACAATGAGCAGTTCTTC
TRBD1,TRBV20-1,16,many,TRBJ2-7,CSAPNLNRGNAYEQYF,TGCAGTGCTCCCAATTTGAACAGGGGTAATGCCTACGAGCAGTACTTC
NA,TRBV3-2,14,many,TRBJ2-1,CASGGTGPYNEQFF,TGTGCCAGCGGGGGGACAGGGCCATACAATGAGCAGTTCTTC
TRBD1,TRBV4-2,14,few,TRBJ2-5,CASSLGQGLETQYF,TGTGCCAGCAGCCTAGGACAGGGGCTCGAGACCCAGTACTTC
NA,TRBV3-1,17,many,TRBJ2-5,CASSRRRPISFSETQYF,TGTGCCAGCAGCCGCAGACGTCCCATTTCTTTCTCTGAGACCCAGTACTTC
TRBD2,TRBV6-5,15,many,TRBJ2-1,CASSRTSGSMNEQFF,TGTGCCAGCAGCCGGACTAGCGGGAGTATGAATGAGCAGTTCTTC
NA,TRBV20-1,13,many,TRBJ2-2,CSGSTVRDGELFF,TGCAGTGGCTCGACGGTACGGGACGGGGAGCTGTTTTTT
NA,TRBV20-1,13,many,TRBJ1-5,CSGVTESNQPQHF,TGCAGTGGGGTGACAGAAAGCAATCAGCCCCAGCATTTT
NA,TRBV5-4,14,many,TRBJ2-3,CASSSSGVSDTQYF,TGTGCCAGCAGCTCCTCAGGGGTCAGCGATACGCAGTATTTT
NA,TRBV20-1,13,many,TRBJ2-3,CSSAVISTDTQYF,TGCAGTTCAGCGGTCATTAGCACAGATACGCAGTATTTT
NA,TRBV7-2,14,many,TRBJ1-2,CASSETSGAYGYTF,TGTGCCAGCTCCGAGACTAGCGGGGCCTATGGCTACACCTTC
NA,TRBV6-5,15,many,TRBJ1-2,CASSPTGIGNYGYTF,TGTGCCAGCAGTCCAACAGGCATCGGAAACTATGGCTACACCTTC
TRBD2,TRBV3-1,17,few,TRBJ2-3,CASSRETSGRVADTQYF,TGTGCCAGCAGCCGAGAGACTAGCGGGAGAGTCGCAGATACGCAGTATTTT
NA,TRBV5-3,16,NA,TRBJ1-2,CAKVCKVVRKTYGYTF,TGTGCCAAAGTGTGCAAAGTGGTGAGAAAAACCTATGGCTACACCTTC
NA,TRBV9,14,many,TRBJ1-5,CASSVDGSYQPQHF,TGTGCCAGCAGCGTAGATGGCAGTTATCAGCCCCAGCATTTT
NA,TRBV6-5,17,many,TRBJ1-2,CASSVLASMRKTYGYTF,TGTGCCAGCAGTGTTTTAGCCTCTATGCGAAAGACCTATGGCTACACCTTC
NA,TRBV28,15,many,TRBJ2-5,CASRTLGGNQETQYF,TGTGCCAGCAGGACCCTGGGGGGTAATCAAGAGACCCAGTACTTC
TRBD1,TRBV7-7,13,many,TRBJ2-7,CASSSRQGGEQYF,TGTGCTAGCAGCTCCCGACAGGGTGGCGAGCAGTACTTC
NA,TRBV2,14,many,TRBJ2-7,CASRGSSDSYEQYF,TGTGCCAGCAGGGGAAGTAGCGACTCCTACGAGCAGTACTTC
TRBD1,TRBV24-1,19,many,TRBJ2-6,CATSGPAGQVYSGANVLTF,TGTGCCACCAGTGGGCCCGCGGGACAGGTGTACTCTGGGGCCAACGTCCTGACTTTC
NA,TRBV6-2/TRBV6-3,15,many,TRBJ1-2,CASSYGRLVRYGYTF,TGTGCCAGCAGTTACGGTCGGCTGGTACGCTATGGCTACACCTTC
NA,TRBV20-1,14,many,TRBJ1-2,CSASEAGVSYGYTF,TGCAGTGCTAGTGAGGCAGGGGTTAGCTATGGCTACACCTTC
NA,TRBV3-2,14,many,TRBJ2-5,CASRPGIVEETQYF,TGTGCCAGCAGGCCCGGAATAGTAGAAGAGACCCAGTACTTC
TRBD1,TRBV28,14,many,TRBJ1-2,CASGDFGTDYGYTF,TGTGCCAGCGGAGACTTCGGGACAGACTATGGCTACACCTTC
NA,TRBV11-2,16,many,TRBJ1-4,CASSPTSTGGHEKLFF,TGTGCCAGCAGCCCAACTTCGACAGGAGGACATGAAAAACTGTTTTTT
NA,TRBV7-2,14,NA,TRBJ1-3,CASSPGVAGNTIYF,TGTGCCAGCAGCCCAGGAGTGGCTGGAAACACCATATATTTT
NA,TRBV16,17,many,TRBJ1-2,CASSAIRVVRKTYGYTF,TGTGCCAGCAGCGCAATACGGGTCGTTAGAAAGACCTATGGCTACACCTTC
NA,TRBV10-3,14,few,TRBJ2-5,CAISESNIEETQYF,TGTGCCATCAGTGAGTCTAACATAGAAGAGACCCAGTACTTC
TRBD2,TRBV30,14,few,TRBJ2-3,CAWKAGVMADTQYF,TGTGCCTGGAAAGCGGGAGTTATGGCAGATACGCAGTATTTT
NA,TRBV6-5,13,many,TRBJ2-1,CASSNNPYNEQFF,TGTGCCAGCAGCAACAATCCGTACAATGAGCAGTTCTTC
NA,TRBV30,14,many,TRBJ1-3,CAWSQEFSGNTIYF,TGTGCCTGGAGTCAGGAATTCTCTGGAAACACCATATATTTT
NA,TRBV20-1,13,NA,TRBJ2-3,CSARAGPEDTQYF,TGCAGTGCTAGAGCCGGGCCCGAGGATACGCAGTATTTT
TRBD2,TRBV19,16,NA,TRBJ2-6,CASLAGHGSGANVLTF,TGTGCCTCGCTAGCGGGACACGGCTCTGGGGCCAACGTCCTGACTTTC
TRBD2,TRBV30,13,few,TRBJ2-3,CAWTGGITDTQYF,TGTGCCTGGACGGGGGGGATCACAGATACGCAGTATTTT